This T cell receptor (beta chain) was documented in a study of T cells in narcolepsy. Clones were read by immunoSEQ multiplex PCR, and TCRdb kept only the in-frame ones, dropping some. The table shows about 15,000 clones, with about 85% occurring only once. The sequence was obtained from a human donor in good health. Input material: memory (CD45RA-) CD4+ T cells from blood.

CDR3 amino acids: CASSVGGLAGDTQYF. Here the CDR3 DNA reads TGTGCCAGCAGCGTAGGCGGGCTTGCGGGGGATACGCAGTATTTT. The rearrangement links TRBV9 to TRBJ2-3, with a tentative D call TRBD2 (6 bases). Between the trimmed V and J ends, which lost 0 bases and 6 bases, there was a span of 14 bases. The germline CDR1 and CDR2 sequences are SGDLS and YYNGEE. This CDR3 region has 15 residues.